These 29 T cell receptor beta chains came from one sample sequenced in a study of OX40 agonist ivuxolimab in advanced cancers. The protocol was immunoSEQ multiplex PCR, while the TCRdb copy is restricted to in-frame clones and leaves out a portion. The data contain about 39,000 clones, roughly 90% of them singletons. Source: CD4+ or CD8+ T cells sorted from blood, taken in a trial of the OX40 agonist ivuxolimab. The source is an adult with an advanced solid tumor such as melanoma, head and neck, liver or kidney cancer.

CDR3 region: CASSSNRSRKEKLFF. In nucleotides, the CDR3 is TGTGCCAGCAGCTCTAATCGGTCACGGAAGGAAAAACTGTTTTTT. The chain employs TRBV7-9 and TRBJ1-4, with D unresolved. V was shortened by 4 bases and J by 8 bases, with 17 bases between the two germline ends. The CDR3 length is 15 residues. Germline V CDR1 and CDR2: SEHNR, FQNEAQ (reference sequence).

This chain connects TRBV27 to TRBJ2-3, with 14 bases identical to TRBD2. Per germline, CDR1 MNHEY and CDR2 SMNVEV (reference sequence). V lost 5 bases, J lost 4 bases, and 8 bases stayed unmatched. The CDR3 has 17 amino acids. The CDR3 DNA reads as TGTGCCAGCAGTCCCCGACTAGCGGGAGGGCTTCCAGATACGCAGTATTTT. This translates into CASSPRLAGGLPDTQYF.

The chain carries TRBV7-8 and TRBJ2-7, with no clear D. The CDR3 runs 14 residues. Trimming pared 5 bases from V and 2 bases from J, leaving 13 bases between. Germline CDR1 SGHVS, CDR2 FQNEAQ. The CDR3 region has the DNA TGTGCCAGCAGCCCCGGCGTTGGCCCCTACGAGCAGTACTTC. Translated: CASSPGVGPYEQYF.

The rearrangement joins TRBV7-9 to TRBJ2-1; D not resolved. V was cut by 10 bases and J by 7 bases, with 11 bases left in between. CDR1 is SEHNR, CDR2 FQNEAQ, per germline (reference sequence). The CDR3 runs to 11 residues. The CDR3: CATPPWNEQFF. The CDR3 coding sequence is TGTGCCACCCCCCCATGGAATGAGCAGTTCTTC.

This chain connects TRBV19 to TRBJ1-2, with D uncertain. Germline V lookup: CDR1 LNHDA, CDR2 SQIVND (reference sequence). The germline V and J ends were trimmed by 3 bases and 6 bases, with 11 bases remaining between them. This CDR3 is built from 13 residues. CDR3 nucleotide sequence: TGTGCCAGTAGTATCGCAAGGCATAATGGCTACACCTTC. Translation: CASSIARHNGYTF.

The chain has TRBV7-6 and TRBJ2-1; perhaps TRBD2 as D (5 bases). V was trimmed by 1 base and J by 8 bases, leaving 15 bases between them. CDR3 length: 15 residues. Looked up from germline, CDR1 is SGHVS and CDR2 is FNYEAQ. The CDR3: CASSLVDFLTHEQFF. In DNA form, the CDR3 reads TGTGCCAGCAGCTTAGTGGACTTTCTAACCCATGAGCAGTTCTTC.

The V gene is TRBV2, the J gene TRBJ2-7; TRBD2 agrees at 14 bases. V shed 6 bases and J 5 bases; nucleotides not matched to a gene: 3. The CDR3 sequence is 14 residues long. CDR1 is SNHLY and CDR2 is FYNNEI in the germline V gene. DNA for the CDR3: TGTGCCAGCAGGGGACTAGCGGGAGAAAACGAGCAGTACTTC. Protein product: CASRGLAGENEQYF.

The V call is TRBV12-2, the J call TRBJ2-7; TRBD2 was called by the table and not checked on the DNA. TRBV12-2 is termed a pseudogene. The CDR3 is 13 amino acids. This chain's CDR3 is CASRLTRGGEQYF. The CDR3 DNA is TGTGCAAGTCGCTTGACGAGGGGAGGCGAGCAGTACTTC.

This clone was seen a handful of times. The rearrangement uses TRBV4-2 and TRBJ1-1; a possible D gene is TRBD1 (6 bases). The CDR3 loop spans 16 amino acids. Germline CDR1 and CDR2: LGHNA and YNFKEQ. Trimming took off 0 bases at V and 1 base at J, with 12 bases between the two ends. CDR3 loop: CASSQDARGTNTEAFF. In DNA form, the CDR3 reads TGTGCCAGCAGCCAAGATGCCAGGGGCACGAACACTGAAGCTTTCTTT.

The CDR3 nucleotides are TGTGCCAGCAGCTTCGTAGAGGGGGGTGAGCAGTTCTTC. This sequence encodes CASSFVEGGEQFF. The chain employs TRBV7-9 and TRBJ2-1, with D possibly being TRBD1 or TRBD2 (6 bases each). Germline V gives CDR1 SEHNR, CDR2 FQNEAQ (reference sequence). The CDR3 runs 13 residues. V lost 3 bases and J lost 9, with 12 bases in between.

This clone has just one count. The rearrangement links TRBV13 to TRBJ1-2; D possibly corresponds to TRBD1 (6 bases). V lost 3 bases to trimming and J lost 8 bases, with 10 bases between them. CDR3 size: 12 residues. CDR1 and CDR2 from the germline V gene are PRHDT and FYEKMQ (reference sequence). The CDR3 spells CASSFKGGGYTF. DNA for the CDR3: TGTGCCAGCAGCTTTAAAGGGGGAGGCTACACCTTC.

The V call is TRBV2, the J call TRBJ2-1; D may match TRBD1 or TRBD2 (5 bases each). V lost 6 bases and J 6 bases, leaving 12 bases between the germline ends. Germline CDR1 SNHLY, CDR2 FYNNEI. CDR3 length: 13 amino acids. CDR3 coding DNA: TGTGCCAGCAGGGCCGGGACCCTCAATGAGCAGTTCTTC. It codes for CASRAGTLNEQFF. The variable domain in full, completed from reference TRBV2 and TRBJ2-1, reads EPEVTQTPSHQVTQMGQEVILRCVPISNHLYFYWYRQILGQKVEFLVSFYNNEISEKSEIFDDQFSVERPDGSNFTLKIRSTKLEDSAMYFCASRAGTLNEQFFGPGTRLTVL.

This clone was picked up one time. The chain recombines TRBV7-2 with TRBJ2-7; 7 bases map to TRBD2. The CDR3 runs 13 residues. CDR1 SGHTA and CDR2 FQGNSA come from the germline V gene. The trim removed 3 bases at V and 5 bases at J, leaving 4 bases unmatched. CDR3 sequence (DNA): TGTGCCAGCAGCTTCGGGGGGATAAACGAGCAGTACTTC. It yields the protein CASSFGGINEQYF.

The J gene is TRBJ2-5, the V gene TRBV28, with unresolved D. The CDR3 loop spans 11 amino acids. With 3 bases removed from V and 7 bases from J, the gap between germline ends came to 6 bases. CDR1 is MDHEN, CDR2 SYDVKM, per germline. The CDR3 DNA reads TGTGCCAGCAGTTTCGGCAGGACCCAGTACTTC. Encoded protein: CASSFGRTQYF.

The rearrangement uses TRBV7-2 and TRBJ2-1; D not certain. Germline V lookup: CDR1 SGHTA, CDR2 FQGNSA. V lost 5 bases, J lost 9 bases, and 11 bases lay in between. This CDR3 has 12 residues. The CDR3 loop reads CASSLFAAEQFF. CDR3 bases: TGTGCCAGCAGCCTCTTCGCGGCTGAGCAGTTCTTC.

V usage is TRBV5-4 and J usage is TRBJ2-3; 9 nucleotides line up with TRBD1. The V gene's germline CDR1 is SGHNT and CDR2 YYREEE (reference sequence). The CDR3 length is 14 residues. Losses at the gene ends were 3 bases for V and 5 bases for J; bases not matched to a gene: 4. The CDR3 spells CASSWGDREDTQYF. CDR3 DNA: TGTGCCAGCAGCTGGGGGGACAGGGAAGATACGCAGTATTTT.

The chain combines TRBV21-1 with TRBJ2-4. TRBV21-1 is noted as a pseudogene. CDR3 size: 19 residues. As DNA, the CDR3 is TGTGCCAGCAGCAAAGAAGGGGACGGATGGGTTCTAGCCAAAAACATTCAGTACTTC. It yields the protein CASSKEGDGWVLAKNIQYF.

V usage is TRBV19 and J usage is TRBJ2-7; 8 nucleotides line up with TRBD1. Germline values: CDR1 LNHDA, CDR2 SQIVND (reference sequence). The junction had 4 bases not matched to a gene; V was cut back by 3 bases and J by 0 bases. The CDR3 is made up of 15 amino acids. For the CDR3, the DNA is TGTGCCAGTAGTATTGGGACAGGCATCTCCTACGAGCAGTACTTC. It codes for CASSIGTGISYEQYF.

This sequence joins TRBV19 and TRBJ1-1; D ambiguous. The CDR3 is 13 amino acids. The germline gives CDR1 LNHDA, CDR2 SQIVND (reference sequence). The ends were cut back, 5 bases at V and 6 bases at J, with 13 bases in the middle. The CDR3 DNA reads TGTGCCAGTAGTCCGACCGCGCAGGCTGAAGCTTTCTTT. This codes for CASSPTAQAEAFF.

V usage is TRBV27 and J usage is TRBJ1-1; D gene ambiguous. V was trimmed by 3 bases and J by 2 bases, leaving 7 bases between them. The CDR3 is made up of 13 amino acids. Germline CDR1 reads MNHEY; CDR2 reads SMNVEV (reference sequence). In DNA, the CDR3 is TGTGCCAGCAGTTTTCGAGCCAACACTGAAGCTTTCTTT. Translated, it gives CASSFRANTEAFF.

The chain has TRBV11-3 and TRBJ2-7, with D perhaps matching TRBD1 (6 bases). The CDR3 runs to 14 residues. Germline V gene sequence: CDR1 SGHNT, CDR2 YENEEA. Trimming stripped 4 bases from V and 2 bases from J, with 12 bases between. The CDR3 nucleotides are TGTGCCAGCAGCTCAAGACAGGTTACCTACGAGCAGTACTTC. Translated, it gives CASSSRQVTYEQYF.

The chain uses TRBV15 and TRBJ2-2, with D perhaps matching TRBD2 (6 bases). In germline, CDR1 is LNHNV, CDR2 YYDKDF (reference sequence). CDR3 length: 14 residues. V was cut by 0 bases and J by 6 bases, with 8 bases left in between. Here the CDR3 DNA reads TGTGCCACCAGCAGAGATACGGGAGCCGGGGAGCTGTTTTTT. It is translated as CATSRDTGAGELFF.

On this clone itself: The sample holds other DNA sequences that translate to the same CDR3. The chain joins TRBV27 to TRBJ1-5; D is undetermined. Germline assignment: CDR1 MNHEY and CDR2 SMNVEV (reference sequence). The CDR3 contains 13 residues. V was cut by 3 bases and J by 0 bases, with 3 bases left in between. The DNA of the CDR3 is TGTGCCAGCAGTTTGTCTAGCAATCAGCCCCAGCATTTT. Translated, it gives CASSLSSNQPQHF.

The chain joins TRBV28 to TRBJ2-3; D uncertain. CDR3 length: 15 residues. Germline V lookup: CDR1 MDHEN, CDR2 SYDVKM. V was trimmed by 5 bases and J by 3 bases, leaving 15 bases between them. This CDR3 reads CASSLTRVLTDTQYF. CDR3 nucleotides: TGTGCCAGCAGTCTCACCCGGGTATTGACAGATACGCAGTATTTT.

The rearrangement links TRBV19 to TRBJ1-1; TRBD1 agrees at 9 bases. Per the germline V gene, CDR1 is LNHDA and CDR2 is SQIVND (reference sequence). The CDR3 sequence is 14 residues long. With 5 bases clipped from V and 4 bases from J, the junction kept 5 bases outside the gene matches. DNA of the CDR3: TGTGCCAGTAGTCCGACAGGGGGAGGCACTGAAGCTTTCTTT. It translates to CASSPTGGGTEAFF.

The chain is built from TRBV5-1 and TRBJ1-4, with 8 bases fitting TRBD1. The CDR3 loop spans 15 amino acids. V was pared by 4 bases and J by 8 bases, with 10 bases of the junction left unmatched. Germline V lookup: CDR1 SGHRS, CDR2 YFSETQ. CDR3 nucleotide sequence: TGCGCCAGCAGCGAACAGGGGGATGTCTACGAAAAACTGTTTTTT. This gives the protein CASSEQGDVYEKLFF.

CDR3 coding DNA: TGTGCCTGGAGTAGTGGGCAGGGGGCCTACGAGCAGTACTTC. It encodes CAWSSGQGAYEQYF. The chain uses TRBV30 and TRBJ2-7, with 7 nucleotides matching TRBD1. The ends lost 2 bases at V and 2 bases at J; junction bases unmatched: 6. The CDR3 totals 14 residues. The germline CDR1 and CDR2 sequences are GTSNPN and SVGIG (reference sequence).

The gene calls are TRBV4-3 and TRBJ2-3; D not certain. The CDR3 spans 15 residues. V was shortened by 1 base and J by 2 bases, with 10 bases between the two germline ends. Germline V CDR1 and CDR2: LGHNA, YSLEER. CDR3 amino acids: CASSQAWRSTDTQYF. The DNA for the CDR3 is TGCGCCAGCAGCCAAGCGTGGCGGTCCACAGATACGCAGTATTTT.

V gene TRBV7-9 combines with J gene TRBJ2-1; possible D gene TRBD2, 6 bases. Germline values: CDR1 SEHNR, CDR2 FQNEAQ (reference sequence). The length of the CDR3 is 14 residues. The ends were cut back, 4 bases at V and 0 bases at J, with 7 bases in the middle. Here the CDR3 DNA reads TGTGCCAGCAGCTATAGCGGCTCCTACAATGAGCAGTTCTTC. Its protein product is CASSYSGSYNEQFF.